This entry lists 21 T cell receptor beta chains sequenced from one sample in a study of cytotoxic CD8 clonotypes in ibrutinib-treated CLL. Libraries were prepared by immunoSEQ multiplex PCR; TCRdb keeps only in-frame clonotypes and omits some of them. The table has some 350,000 clones, roughly 71% seen once. The source material was PBMCs, sampled after 36 months of ibrutinib treatment. These receptors came from a human donor with chronic lymphocytic leukemia.

A few counts support this clone. V gene TRBV5-1 combines with J gene TRBJ2-7; D unresolved. Germline lookup yields CDR1 SGHRS and CDR2 YFSETQ. The CDR3 is 14 amino acids. Trimming pared 0 bases from V and 7 bases from J, leaving 14 bases between. For the CDR3, the DNA is TGCGCCAGCAGCTTGGCGAGGCTGGGTGGTGAGCAGTACTTC. It specifies CASSLARLGGEQYF.

The chain employs TRBV27 and TRBJ1-6; D remains unclear. Between the trimmed V and J ends, which lost 3 bases and 9 bases, there was a span of 12 bases. This CDR3 is built from 14 residues. Germline-derived CDR1 and CDR2 are MNHEY and SMNVEV (reference sequence). CDR3 loop: CASSLVTYGSPLHF. The CDR3 DNA reads TGTGCCAGCAGTTTGGTGACATACGGTTCACCCCTCCACTTT.

This clone appeared a few times. The CDR3 region is CASSGRGGSSYNEQFF. CDR3 nucleotide sequence: TGTGCCAGCAGCGGTCGTGGCGGGAGCTCCTACAATGAGCAGTTCTTC. The chain couples TRBV7-9 to TRBJ2-1, with 7 bases identical to TRBD2. The CDR3 is 16 residues long. Germline CDR1 and CDR2: SEHNR and FQNEAQ (reference sequence). V dropped 5 bases and J dropped 0; count of bases not matched to a gene: 7.

A few counts support this clone. The chain carries TRBV6-5 and TRBJ2-5; D uncertain. CDR3 length equals 14 residues. The V and J ends lost 4 bases and 2 bases respectively, with 11 bases between them. Germline V gene data show CDR1 as MNHEY and CDR2 as SVGAGI. The CDR3 loop reads CASSSRRLQETQYF. In DNA form, the CDR3 reads TGTGCCAGCAGTTCGCGACGCCTTCAAGAGACCCAGTACTTC.

The chain carries TRBV6-5 and TRBJ1-3; no firm D call. The CDR3 extends over 16 amino acids. V lost 0 bases and J lost 4, with 13 bases in between. The germline gives CDR1 MNHEY, CDR2 SVGAGI. CDR3 nucleotides: TGTGCCAGCAGTTACTCTCCCAGTGTGTCAGGAAACACCATATATTTT. Protein product: CASSYSPSVSGNTIYF.

This clone has only one observation. V gene TRBV12-5 combines with J gene TRBJ1-1, with 7 bases that match TRBD1. Germline V gene lookup returns CDR1 LGHNT and CDR2 FRNRAP. V trimming: 5 bases; J trimming: 1 base; junction bases outside the gene matches: 10. CDR3 size: 16 residues. The CDR3 protein is CASGPGQFLKNTEAFF. The CDR3 DNA reads as TGTGCTAGTGGTCCGGGACAGTTTCTAAAGAACACTGAAGCTTTCTTT.

Only a few counts were recorded for this clone. This chain connects TRBV6-4 to TRBJ2-2, with D tentatively TRBD1 (6 bases). The CDR3 has 18 residues. Trimming stripped 5 bases from V and 0 bases from J, with 19 bases between. Per the germline V gene, CDR1 is MRHNA and CDR2 is SNTAGT. DNA for the CDR3: TGTGCCAGCAGTCCCCACTCCCCGACAGGATCGAACACCGGGGAGCTGTTTTTT. Protein sequence: CASSPHSPTGSNTGELFF.

This chain links TRBV5-1 with TRBJ2-7, with D maybe TRBD1 (5 bases). CDR1 is SGHRS and CDR2 is YFSETQ in the germline V gene. With 0 bases removed from V and 3 bases from J, the gap between germline ends came to 7 bases. The CDR3 contains 13 residues. CDR3 DNA: TGCGCCAGCAGCTTGGGACAGTTCTACGAGCAGTACTTC. This translates into CASSLGQFYEQYF.

The rearrangement links TRBV18 to TRBJ2-7; no reliable D call. This CDR3 comprises 14 residues. V lost 2 bases and J 5 bases, leaving 13 bases between the germline ends. Germline values: CDR1 KGHSH, CDR2 LQKENI. The chain's CDR3 is CASSPLSLSNEQYF. The DNA of the CDR3 is TGTGCCAGCTCACCATTAAGCCTATCAAACGAGCAGTACTTC.

The chain is built from TRBV5-4 and TRBJ2-2; D gene uncertain. CDR1 is SGHNT, CDR2 YYREEE, per germline (reference sequence). This CDR3 spans 14 amino acids. V was cut by 4 bases and J by 6 bases, with 13 bases left in between. The CDR3: CASSATTGPGELFF. CDR3 nucleotide sequence: TGTGCCAGCAGCGCGACGACTGGCCCCGGGGAGCTGTTTTTT.

With regard to this clone: The sample holds other DNA sequences that translate to the same CDR3. The chain joins TRBV29-1 to TRBJ2-7; possible D gene TRBD1, 6 bases. V shed 6 bases and J shed 4 bases, with 10 bases lying between them. CDR1 and CDR2 (germline): SQVTM, ANQGSEA. The CDR3 is 11 amino acids. CDR3 amino acids: CSVQGRYEQYF. The DNA of the CDR3 is TGCAGCGTACAGGGTCGGTACGAGCAGTACTTC.

The rearrangement links TRBV5-1 to TRBJ2-1; 11 positions match TRBD2. This CDR3 comprises 16 residues. V lost 5 bases, J lost 2 bases, and 6 bases stayed unmatched. Germline assignment: CDR1 SGHRS and CDR2 YFSETQ. The CDR3 DNA reads as TGCGCCAGCAGTGGGCTAGCGGGGGGACCCTACAATGAGCAGTTCTTC. Translation gives CASSGLAGGPYNEQFF.

Only a few counts were recorded for this clone. This specimen includes other DNA sequences encoding the same CDR3. This CDR3 reads CASSRLAGTDTQYF. CDR3 sequence (DNA): TGTGCCAGCAGCCGACTAGCGGGCACAGATACGCAGTATTTT. The rearrangement uses TRBV7-3 and TRBJ2-3; 9 bases are shared with TRBD2. V lost 5 bases to trimming and J lost 1 base; unmatched junction nucleotides: 1. Germline-derived CDR1 and CDR2 are SGHTA and FQGTGA. The CDR3 has 14 residues. Full variable domain (remainder filled in from reference TRBV7-3 and TRBJ2-3): GAGVSQTPSNKVTEKGKYVELRCDPISGHTALYWYRQSLGQGPEFLIYFQGTGAADDSGLPNDRFFAVRPEGSVSTLKIQRTERGDSAVYLCASSRLAGTDTQYFGPGTRLTVL.

The rearrangement joins TRBV18 to TRBJ2-2; 10 positions agree with TRBD1. This CDR3 contains 15 residues. With 4 bases clipped from V and 5 bases from J, the junction kept 4 bases outside the gene matches. Germline V gene data show CDR1 as KGHSH and CDR2 as LQKENI. The CDR3 DNA reads as TGTGCCAGCTCACGGACAGGGGGAAGAACCGGGGAGCTGTTTTTT. This translates into CASSRTGGRTGELFF. The full variable domain, in which reference TRBV18 and TRBJ2-2 provide the parts outside the CDR3, is NAGVMQNPRHLVRRRGQEARLRCSPMKGHSHVYWYRQLPEEGLKFMVYLQKENIIDESGMPKERFSAEFPKEGPSILRIQQVVRGDSAAYFCASSRTGGRTGELFFGEGSRLTVL.

The chain links TRBV7-8 to TRBJ1-1; D is undetermined. In germline, CDR1 is SGHVS, CDR2 FQNEAQ. The CDR3 is made up of 14 amino acids. V dropped 3 bases and J dropped 0 bases, with 8 bases sitting between them. The CDR3 nucleotides are TGTGCCAGCAGCTTCGCCAACATGAACACTGAAGCTTTCTTT. It specifies CASSFANMNTEAFF.

V gene TRBV18 combines with J gene TRBJ1-5, with 8 bases aligning to TRBD1. CDR3 length: 15 residues. Germline V gene sequence: CDR1 KGHSH, CDR2 LQKENI. After removal of 0 bases from V and 4 bases from J, the junction contained 2 bases not matched to a gene. DNA of the CDR3: TGTGCCAGCTCACCACCACAGGGGGAGAATCAGCCCCAGCATTTT. Its translation is CASSPPQGENQPQHF.

This clone was picked up a small number of times. The chain has TRBV5-1 and TRBJ2-2, with D unresolved. V lost 0 bases and J lost 5, with 5 bases in between. The CDR3 totals 13 residues. From germline, CDR1 is SGHRS and CDR2 YFSETQ. DNA of the CDR3: TGCGCCAGCAGCTTGGCCGCAACCGGGGAGCTGTTTTTT. Translation gives CASSLAATGELFF.

This clone has a handful of counts. This chain connects TRBV6-1 to TRBJ2-2; TRBD2 might be the D (5 bases). The germline gives CDR1 MNHNS, CDR2 SASEGT. The V and J ends lost 7 bases and 2 bases respectively, with 11 bases between them. CDR3 size: 14 residues. The DNA for the CDR3 is TGTGCCAGCATCGGACGGGGAAACACCGGGGAGCTGTTTTTT. Translation: CASIGRGNTGELFF.

CDR3 amino acids: CASSPPGTGVGYTF. For the CDR3, the DNA is TGTGCCAGCTCACCCCCCGGGACAGGGGTTGGCTACACCTTC. The chain recombines TRBV18 with TRBJ1-2; TRBD1 matches at 10 bases. CDR3 length: 14 residues. V dropped 3 bases and J dropped 7; count of bases not matched to a gene: 5. The germline gives CDR1 KGHSH, CDR2 LQKENI.

This clone has ten or more counts. The rearrangement links TRBV6-6 to TRBJ1-2; tentatively, D is TRBD1 (6 bases). The V gene lost 5 bases and the J gene lost 7 bases, with 11 bases spanning the gap. The CDR3 is made up of 12 amino acids. Germline-derived CDR1 and CDR2 are MNHNY and SVGAGI (reference sequence). In nucleotides, the CDR3 is TGTGCCAGCAGTGCGGGGGCAGGTGGCTACACCTTC. It translates to CASSAGAGGYTF.

In its sample, this clone was seen once. DNA of the CDR3: TGCGCCAGCAGCTTACAGGACGAGGAGACCCAGTACTTC. Its translation is CASSLQDEETQYF. This rearrangement joins TRBV5-1 to TRBJ2-5; a possible D gene is TRBD1 (5 bases). This CDR3 spans 13 amino acids. Trimming left V 2 bases short and J 5 bases short, with 10 bases between. The germline gives CDR1 SGHRS, CDR2 YFSETQ. The whole variable domain, remainder taken from reference TRBV5-1 and TRBJ2-5, is KAGVTQTPRYLIKTRGQQVTLSCSPISGHRSVSWYQQTPGQGLQFLFEYFSETQRNKGNFPGRFSGRQFSNSRSEMNVSTLELGDSALYLCASSLQDEETQYFGPGTRLLVL.